The rows below give T cell receptor beta chains drawn from one sample of a study of graft-versus-host responses after intestinal transplantation. Repertoires were generated with immunoSEQ multiplex PCR, while TCRdb's copy carries only in-frame clones and drops some. The sample holds about 130,000 clones, 80% to 95% seen once. The antigens of these receptors remain unknown. The specimen comprised unstimulated CD4+ T cells sorted from spleen or lymph node cells, sampled before intestinal transplant. Receptors originate from a human donor who received an intestinal transplant. Both conserved end residues are part of each CDR3. D genes are given only for firm matches. Not all rows give a size; the values are once, few, many and, for expanded clones, a class.

CDR3aa,CDR3nt,v_gene,abundance,j_gene,d_gene
CASSYRGRGRYGYTF,TGTGCCAGCAGTTATCGGGGCCGAGGACGCTATGGCTACACCTTC,TRBV27,-,TRBJ1-2,-
CSVSRRRDRAVTEAFF,TGCAGCGTCTCCAGAAGACGGGACAGGGCTGTCACTGAAGCTTTCTTT,TRBV29-1,-,TRBJ1-1,TRBD1
CASSLSGAGSF,TGTGCCAGCAGCTTATCAGGGGCTGGATCTTTT,TRBV11-3,-,TRBJ1-5,-
CASSQTTTGNIQYF,TGTGCCAGTAGCCAGACTACCACGGGCAACATTCAGTACTTC,TRBV19,-,TRBJ2-4,-
CASSSRGQPQHF,TGTGCCAGCAGCTCGCGGGGTCAGCCCCAGCATTTT,TRBV2,-,TRBJ1-5,-
CASSATQGAGAFF,TGCGCCAGCAGCGCAACACAGGGGGCTGGAGCTTTCTTT,TRBV5-1,-,TRBJ1-1,TRBD1
CASSPLEQYNEQFF,TGTGCCAGCTCACCATTAGAGCAGTACAATGAGCAGTTCTTC,TRBV18,-,TRBJ2-1,-
CASSLLAGDPYEQYF,TGCGCCAGCAGCCTGCTAGCGGGAGACCCCTACGAGCAGTACTTC,TRBV5-1,-,TRBJ2-7,TRBD2
CASSFAGSETQYF,TGCGCCAGCAGCTTCGCAGGATCTGAGACCCAGTACTTC,TRBV5-1,-,TRBJ2-5,-
CASSRPAIKGEQYF,TGTGCCAGCAGTCGTCCGGCTATTAAGGGCGAGCAGTACTTC,TRBV28,-,TRBJ2-7,-
CASRVSGPVSYEQYF,TGTGCCAGCAGAGTTAGCGGGCCTGTCTCCTACGAGCAGTACTTC,TRBV6-5,once,TRBJ2-7,TRBD2
CASSLRAENTEAFF,TGTGCCAGCAGCTTAAGGGCAGAGAACACTGAAGCTTTCTTT,TRBV7-9,few,TRBJ1-1,-
CASSLRFVGVKVGNEQFF,TGTGCCAGCAGCTTAAGGTTCGTCGGGGTGAAGGTGGGGAATGAGCAGTTCTTC,TRBV7-2,-,TRBJ2-1,-
CASSLMSAGNTIYF,TGTGCCAGCAGCTTAATGTCGGCAGGAAACACCATATATTTT,TRBV7-2,-,TRBJ1-3,-
CASSRRQGETGELFF,TGTGCCAGCTCGCGCAGACAGGGAGAGACCGGGGAGCTGTTTTTT,TRBV18,-,TRBJ2-2,TRBD1
CASSPGRSRLVF,TGTGCCAGCAGTCCGGGTAGGTCGCGGCTGGTCTTC,TRBV6-5,-,TRBJ2-1,-
CASSFSGVEQETQYF,TGCGCCAGCAGCTTTTCGGGAGTCGAACAAGAGACCCAGTACTTC,TRBV5-1,-,TRBJ2-5,-
CASSPAVSYEQYF,TGTGCCAGCTCACCCGCGGTCTCCTACGAGCAGTACTTC,TRBV18,-,TRBJ2-7,-
CASSLTLSYEQYF,TGTGCCAGCAGTCTGACACTCTCCTACGAGCAGTACTTC,TRBV2,-,TRBJ2-7,-
CASSVSSGAGGGNTGELFF,TGTGCCAGCAGCGTGTCTTCCGGTGCAGGAGGGGGGAATACCGGGGAGCTGTTTTTT,TRBV9,-,TRBJ2-2,-
CASRLTGGFAPLHF,TGTGCCAGCAGGCTGACAGGGGGATTTGCACCCCTCCACTTT,TRBV6-1,-,TRBJ1-6,TRBD1
CASSPDRANQPQHF,TGTGCCAGCAGTCCCGACAGAGCTAATCAGCCCCAGCATTTT,TRBV27,-,TRBJ1-5,-